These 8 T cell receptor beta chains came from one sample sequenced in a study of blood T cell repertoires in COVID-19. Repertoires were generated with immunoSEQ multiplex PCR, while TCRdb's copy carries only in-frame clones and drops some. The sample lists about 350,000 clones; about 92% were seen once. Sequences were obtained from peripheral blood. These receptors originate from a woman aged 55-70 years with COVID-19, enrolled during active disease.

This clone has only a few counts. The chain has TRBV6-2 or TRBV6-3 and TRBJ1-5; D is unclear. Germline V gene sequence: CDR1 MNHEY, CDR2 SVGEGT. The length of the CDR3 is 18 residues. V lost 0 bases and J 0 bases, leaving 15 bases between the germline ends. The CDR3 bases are TGTGCCAGCAGTTACTCGACGGGGTTACTATTTAGCAATCAGCCCCAGCATTTT. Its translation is CASSYSTGLLFSNQPQHF.

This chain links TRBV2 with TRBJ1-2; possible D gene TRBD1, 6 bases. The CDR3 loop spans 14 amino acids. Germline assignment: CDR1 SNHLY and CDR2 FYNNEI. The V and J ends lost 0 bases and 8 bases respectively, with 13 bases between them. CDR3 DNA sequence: TGTGCCAGCAGTGAAGCAGGCAGGGGATACGGCTACACCTTC. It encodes CASSEAGRGYGYTF. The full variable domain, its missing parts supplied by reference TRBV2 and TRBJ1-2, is EPEVTQTPSHQVTQMGQEVILRCVPISNHLYFYWYRQILGQKVEFLVSFYNNEISEKSEIFDDQFSVERPDGSNFTLKIRSTKLEDSAMYFCASSEAGRGYGYTFGSGTRLTVV.

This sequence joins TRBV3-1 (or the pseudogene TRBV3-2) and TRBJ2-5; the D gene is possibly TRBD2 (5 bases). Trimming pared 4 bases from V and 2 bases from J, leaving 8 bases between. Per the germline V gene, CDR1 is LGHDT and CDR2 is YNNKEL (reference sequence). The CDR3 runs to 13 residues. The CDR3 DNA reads TGTGCCAGCAGCCCCGGGATACAAGAGACCCAGTACTTC. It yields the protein CASSPGIQETQYF.

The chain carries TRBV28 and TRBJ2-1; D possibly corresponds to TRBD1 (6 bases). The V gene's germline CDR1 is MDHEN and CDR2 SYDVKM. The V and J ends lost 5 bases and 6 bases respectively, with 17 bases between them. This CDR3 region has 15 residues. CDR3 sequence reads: CASSEDRIDLNEQFF. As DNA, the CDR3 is TGTGCCAGCAGTGAGGACAGAATAGACCTCAATGAGCAGTTCTTC.

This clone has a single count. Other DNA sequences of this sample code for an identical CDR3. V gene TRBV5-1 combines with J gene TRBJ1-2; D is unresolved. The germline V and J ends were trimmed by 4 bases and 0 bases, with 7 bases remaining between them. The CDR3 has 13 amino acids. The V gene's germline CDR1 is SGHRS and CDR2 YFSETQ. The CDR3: CASSPTANYGYTF. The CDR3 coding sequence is TGCGCCAGCAGCCCTACTGCTAACTATGGCTACACCTTC.

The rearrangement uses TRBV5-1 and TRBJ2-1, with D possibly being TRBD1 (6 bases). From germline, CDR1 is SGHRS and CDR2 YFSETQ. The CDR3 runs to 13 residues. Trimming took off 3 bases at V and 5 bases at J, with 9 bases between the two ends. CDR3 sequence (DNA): TGCGCCAGCAGCTGGACAGCAGACAATGAGCAGTTCTTC. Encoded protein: CASSWTADNEQFF.

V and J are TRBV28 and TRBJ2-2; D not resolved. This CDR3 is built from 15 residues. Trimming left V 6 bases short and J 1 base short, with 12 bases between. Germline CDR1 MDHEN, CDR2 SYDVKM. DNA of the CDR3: TGTGCCAGCAGCTTGTGGGCTATGAACACCGGGGAGCTGTTTTTT. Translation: CASSLWAMNTGELFF.

For the CDR3, the DNA is TGTGCCAGCAGCCTCAGTACGTACAATGAGCAGTTCTTC. Amino acid sequence: CASSLSTYNEQFF. V gene TRBV4-2 combines with J gene TRBJ2-1; D is unclear. Germline assignment: CDR1 LGHNA and CDR2 YNFKEQ. Trimming took 4 bases from V and 4 from J, leaving 8 bases between them. The CDR3 runs 13 residues.